The 22 T cell receptor beta chains given below trace back to one sample, sequenced in a study of regulatory T cells in long-lasting Graves disease (dated by TCRdb to the early 2020s). This specimen's time point label, per the study, means: newly diagnosed GD, antithyroid drugs for less than 3 months. RNA was extracted from PBMCs in TRIzol for both TCR sequencing and RNA sequencing. Receptor amplification or capture employed multiplex PCR. For sequencing, an Illumina HiSeq 4000 was employed. CDR3 regions were amplified by Arm-PCR with iRepertoire HTBI primers to construct TCR beta libraries. In-frame beta chains were kept once TCRdb had trimmed the public reads at Q25 with fastp and called clones with MiXCR. Every entry covers one CDR3 protein and lists the most common genes and DNA from its rows. The sample table records around 480,000 distinct CDR3 sequences; around 16% of these occur just once. The ten largest clones capture roughly 25% of the sample.

This sample was shared with a second study, whose subject was T cells in Graves' hyperthyroidism and ophthalmopathy.

The specimen was peripheral blood mononuclear cells (PBMCs), collected at new diagnosis, from a patient treated with antithyroid drugs. The receptor set was obtained from a woman aged 35 to 60 with Graves disease. Donor details come from another sample of the same person, matched by shared clones.

This clonotype has ten or more counts. The chain links TRBV12-3 or TRBV12-4 to TRBJ2-5; TRBD2 agrees at 8 bases. The CDR3 has 15 amino acids. V was pared by 5 bases and J by 3 bases, with 8 bases of the junction left unmatched. As DNA, the CDR3 is TGTGCCAGCAGTCGGCGGGGGGCGGCGGAAGAGACCCAGTACTTC. Amino acid sequence: CASSRRGAAEETQYF.

V usage is TRBV18 and J usage is TRBJ2-7; 8 bases align to TRBD1. The CDR3 length is 14 residues. Germline assignment: CDR1 KGHSH and CDR2 LQKENI. V dropped 3 bases and J dropped 6; count of bases not matched to a gene: 7. CDR3 in amino acids: CASSPETGVTEQYF. CDR3 bases: TGTGCCAGCTCACCTGAGACAGGGGTTACCGAGCAGTACTTC.

This chain uses TRBV15 with TRBJ2-7, with D unclear. V was cut by 1 base and J by 5 bases, with 6 bases left in between. CDR1 is LNHNV, CDR2 YYDKDF, per germline (reference sequence). This CDR3 comprises 12 residues. The CDR3 sequence: CATSRGWDEQYF. CDR3 DNA sequence: TGTGCCACCAGCAGAGGGTGGGACGAGCAGTACTTC. Full variable domain (remainder filled in from reference TRBV15 and TRBJ2-7): DAMVIQNPRYQVTQFGKPVTLSCSQTLNHNVMYWYQQKSSQAPKLLFHYYDKDFNNEADTPDNFQSRRPNTSFCFLDIRSPGLGDTAMYLCATSRGWDEQYFGPGTRLTVT.

The chain recombines TRBV12-3 or TRBV12-4 with TRBJ1-2; TRBD1 might be the D (5 bases). This CDR3 spans 11 amino acids. V lost 8 bases and J lost 8, with 12 bases in between. The CDR3 coding sequence is TGTGCCAGCCAGGGACCGGAGGGCTACACCTTC. Its protein product is CASQGPEGYTF.

This clonotype has ten or more counts. The chain is built from TRBV5-1 and TRBJ1-1; possibly TRBD1 for D (5 bases). Germline V gene data show CDR1 as SGHRS and CDR2 as YFSETQ. The CDR3 contains 14 residues. Trimming removed 6 bases at V and 2 bases at J, with 14 bases between. CDR3 in DNA: TGCGCCAGCACTAAACAGGCATCTAACACTGAAGCTTTCTTT. Amino acids: CASTKQASNTEAFF.

A single count supports this clonotype. A much bigger clone sits one base away, suggesting this may be a read error. This CDR3 fails to terminate in the conserved phenylalanine or tryptophan, so it likely reflects a read error. The gene calls are TRBV3-1 and TRBJ1-6, with a tentative D call TRBD1 (6 bases). CDR1 is LGHDT, CDR2 YNNKEL, per germline (reference sequence). With 1 base removed from V and 9 bases from J, the gap between germline ends came to 10 bases. The CDR3 extends over 14 amino acids. The DNA for the CDR3 is TGTGCCAGCAGCCAAGTGAAGGGGGTTTCACCCCTCCACTCT. This codes for CASSQVKGVSPLHS.

As DNA, the CDR3 is TGTGCCAGTAGTATAGATCCGCAGGGGATCTCTGGAAACACCATATATTTT. Translated: CASSIDPQGISGNTIYF. The chain is built from TRBV19 and TRBJ1-3; TRBD1 might be the D (6 bases). Germline CDR1 is LNHDA and CDR2 is SQIVND (reference sequence). The CDR3 loop spans 17 amino acids. The ends were cut back, 0 bases at V and 0 bases at J, with 12 bases in the middle.

This clonotype was seen repeatedly, ten times or more. CDR3 loop: CASSLRSQGGLTDTQYF. The CDR3 coding sequence is TGTGCCAGCAGCCTAAGGTCCCAGGGGGGACTTACGGATACGCAGTATTTT. The chain has TRBV12-3 or TRBV12-4 and TRBJ2-3, with a weak D call TRBD1 (7 bases). Trimming removed 6 bases at V and 6 bases at J, with 25 bases between. This CDR3 is 17 amino acids long.

The sample holds a few counts of this clonotype. The CDR3 region is CASSVAFDEQFF. The CDR3 nucleotides read TGTGCCAGCAGCGTAGCTTTCGATGAGCAGTTCTTC. The chain couples TRBV9 to TRBJ2-1; no definite D call. Per the germline V gene, CDR1 is SGDLS and CDR2 is YYNGEE. V lost 0 bases and J lost 8, with 6 bases in between. The CDR3 consists of 12 residues.

This clonotype was counted many times. This sequence joins TRBV6-1 and TRBJ1-1, with D possibly TRBD1 on 5 matching bases. The CDR3 sequence is 15 residues long. CDR1 MNHNS and CDR2 SASEGT come from the germline V gene. V lost 0 bases, J lost 5 bases, and 13 bases lay in between. The CDR3 nucleotides read TGTGCCAGCAGTGAAGCGCTCGGGGGTTGGACTGAAGCTTTCTTT. Translating gives CASSEALGGWTEAFF.

The chain combines TRBV2 with TRBJ2-7, with 10 bases aligning to TRBD1. CDR1 and CDR2 (germline): SNHLY, FYNNEI. With 4 bases clipped from V and 10 bases from J, the junction kept 4 bases outside the gene matches. This CDR3 comprises 12 residues. The chain's CDR3 is CASSGDRGFQYF. The CDR3 region has the DNA TGTGCCAGCAGTGGGGACAGGGGATTCCAGTACTTC.

In this sample, this clonotype turned up once. The CDR3 sequence is CASSPGRGLNTGELFF. The CDR3 nucleotides read TGTGCCAGCAGCCCCGGGCGGGGATTAAACACCGGGGAGCTGTTTTTT. The chain links TRBV14 to TRBJ2-2; D perhaps matches TRBD2 (6 bases). Germline assignment: CDR1 SGHDN and CDR2 FVKESK. With 4 bases removed from V and 2 bases from J, the gap between germline ends came to 14 bases. The CDR3 totals 16 residues.

This clonotype showed up many times. The V and J genes are TRBV2 and TRBJ2-7; D unclear. The germline V gene has CDR1 SNHLY and CDR2 FYNNEI. Between the trimmed V and J ends, which lost 5 bases and 5 bases, there was a span of 7 bases. There are 11 residues in the CDR3. The CDR3, as DNA: TGTGCCAGCAGTCAATATGACGAGCAGTACTTC. Translated, it gives CASSQYDEQYF.

This clonotype was seen at least ten times. This rearrangement joins TRBV2 to TRBJ2-1; 7 bases agree with TRBD2. Per the germline V gene, CDR1 is SNHLY and CDR2 is FYNNEI. The CDR3 length is 14 residues. V gave up 5 bases and J gave up 0 bases; unmatched junction bases: 1. The CDR3 here is CASSRDYSYNEQFF. The CDR3 DNA follows: TGTGCCAGCAGTCGGGACTACTCCTACAATGAGCAGTTCTTC.

This clonotype has more than one count but fewer than ten. This may stem from a read error, because a much larger clone lies one nucleotide away. The V and J genes are TRBV12-3 or TRBV12-4 and TRBJ1-5, with D unresolved. This CDR3 has 12 residues. The CDR3 region has the DNA TGTGCCAGCTCAGTTCCCAATCAGCCCCGGCATTTT. Its translation: CASSVPNQPRHF.

This clonotype was picked up many times. V gene TRBV7-8 combines with J gene TRBJ2-7; TRBD2 matches 10 bases. Looked up from germline, CDR1 is SGHVS and CDR2 is FQNEAQ. CDR3 length: 15 amino acids. The ends lost 2 bases at V and 2 bases at J; junction bases unmatched: 3. This CDR3 reads CASSLPSGGAYEQYF. For the CDR3, the DNA is TGTGCCAGCAGCTTACCGAGCGGGGGGGCCTACGAGCAGTACTTC.

This clonotype was seen more than once but under ten times. The chain links TRBV12-3 or TRBV12-4 to TRBJ2-7; 8 bases line up with TRBD1. V lost 6 bases to trimming and J lost 4 bases; unmatched junction nucleotides: 11. The CDR3 has 15 amino acids. The CDR3 coding sequence is TGTGCCAGCAGATGGGCCGGGACAGGACCTTACGAGCAGTACTTC. Translating it yields CASRWAGTGPYEQYF.

The chain uses TRBV11-2 and TRBJ2-1; 9 positions agree with TRBD1. The J call may be mistaken, given a closer DNA end match to TRBJ2-4. Germline V gene data show CDR1 as SGHAT and CDR2 as FQNNGV. The CDR3 covers 15 residues. The CDR3 sequence is CASIRGAGTGNIQYF. In nucleotides, the CDR3 is TGTGCCAGCATCCGGGGGGCCGGGACAGGGAACATTCAGTACTTC.

This clonotype has a count of ten or more. This chain's CDR3 is CASRDYFNNEQFF. In DNA, the CDR3 is TGTGCCAGCCGGGACTACTTCAACAATGAGCAGTTCTTC. The rearrangement uses TRBV27 and TRBJ2-1; TRBD2 agrees at 7 bases. The CDR3 consists of 13 residues. CDR1 and CDR2 from the germline V gene are MNHEY and SMNVEV (reference sequence). Unmatched junction bases numbered 6, after V lost 8 bases and J lost 5 bases.

This clonotype was detected ten times or more. The genes are TRBV5-1 and TRBJ2-7, with 9 nucleotides matching TRBD1. V lost 0 bases and J lost 3; bases outside the gene matches: 1. CDR3 length equals 14 residues. Germline CDR1 SGHRS, CDR2 YFSETQ. CDR3 amino acids: CASSLGGQGYEQYF. The CDR3 nucleotides read TGCGCCAGCAGCTTGGGGGGACAGGGCTACGAGCAGTACTTC.

In this sample, this clonotype turned up many times. The CDR3 nucleotides are TGTGCCAGCAGCCTTAAAGCGAAGACAGGGAACACTGAAGCTTTCTTT. It encodes CASSLKAKTGNTEAFF. V and J are TRBV2 and TRBJ1-1, with D possibly being TRBD1 (6 bases). This CDR3 is built from 16 residues. V gave up 6 bases and J gave up 1 base, with 18 bases separating them. Per the germline V gene, CDR1 is SNHLY and CDR2 is FYNNEI.

The table lists this clonotype with many counts. The chain links TRBV27 to TRBJ2-1; D gene unclear. Per the germline V gene, CDR1 is MNHEY and CDR2 is SMNVEV (reference sequence). The CDR3 has 10 residues. The V and J ends lost 9 bases and 4 bases respectively, with 4 bases between them. The CDR3 region has the DNA TGTGCCAGGGGGTACAATGAGCAGTTCTTC. This encodes CARGYNEQFF.